The rows below give T cell receptor beta chains drawn from one sample of a study of blood T cell repertoires in COVID-19. The protocol was immunoSEQ multiplex PCR, while the TCRdb copy is restricted to in-frame clones and leaves out a portion. This table holds 350,000 to 500,000 clones, 70% to 90% found once. Input material: PBMCs or T cells enriched from blood (not recorded which). The origin of the receptors is a woman under 30 who had been exposed to COVID-19. Both conserved end residues are trimmed from each CDR3. Fields, in order: V gene, CDR3 protein.

v_call: TRBV18
cdr3_aa: ASSEGGRDTEAF

v_call: TRBV19
cdr3_aa: ASSGGAYEQY

v_call: TRBV4-1
cdr3_aa: ASSPTDRGRMNTEAF

v_call: TRBV25-1
cdr3_aa: ASTRTGDEKLF

v_call: TRBV11-2
cdr3_aa: ASSLVLGEQY

v_call: TRBV4-3
cdr3_aa: ASSQENRDRGLSDQPQH

v_call: TRBV27
cdr3_aa: ASSLSQGMGYT

v_call: TRBV6-2/TRBV6-3
cdr3_aa: ASSSGLAGNYEQY

v_call: TRBV27
cdr3_aa: ASSVRQGSDTSPLH

v_call: TRBV18
cdr3_aa: ASSGSQGTEAF

v_call: TRBV18
cdr3_aa: ASSPSLQINEKLF

v_call: TRBV19
cdr3_aa: ASSAAAGVSKTQY

v_call: TRBV28
cdr3_aa: ASSLGGLGLGETQY

v_call: TRBV3-1/TRBV3-2
cdr3_aa: ASSQGGRELF

v_call: TRBV3-1/TRBV3-2
cdr3_aa: ASSQDGTGSRETQY

v_call: TRBV28
cdr3_aa: ASSFMGQDTEAF

v_call: TRBV2
cdr3_aa: ASSEPGTGKKPQH

v_call: TRBV19
cdr3_aa: ASSIDPGHYEQY

v_call: TRBV5-4
cdr3_aa: ASSGGLAGTSYEQY

v_call: TRBV28
cdr3_aa: ASSFQVSGNTIY

v_call: TRBV12-3/TRBV12-4
cdr3_aa: ASRLRNEQY

v_call: TRBV4-1
cdr3_aa: ASSQGQGTTNEKLF

v_call: TRBV11-1
cdr3_aa: ASSFSSGYYEQY

v_call: TRBV5-1
cdr3_aa: ASSLDRATEAF

v_call: TRBV18
cdr3_aa: ASSPQQGAYEQY

v_call: TRBV18
cdr3_aa: ASSPKGKGVDTQY

v_call: TRBV9
cdr3_aa: ASSVGGAGNTIY

v_call: TRBV27
cdr3_aa: ASRRTSGYEQY

v_call: TRBV27
cdr3_aa: ASSFRDRGGYGYT

v_call: TRBV7-2
cdr3_aa: ASSLAWRGGNQPQH

v_call: TRBV6-5
cdr3_aa: ASSMGQGNTGELF

v_call: TRBV28
cdr3_aa: ATLAGGFDEQF

v_call: TRBV19
cdr3_aa: ASSPHPDRTYYGYT

v_call: TRBV7-2
cdr3_aa: ASSPGTSGGYEQY

v_call: TRBV5-1
cdr3_aa: ASSLGGGAPDTQY

v_call: TRBV28
cdr3_aa: ASGGGAVAETQY

v_call: TRBV9
cdr3_aa: ASSPGRGGGSGETQY

v_call: TRBV29-1
cdr3_aa: SAPTSGGAYNEQF

v_call: TRBV28
cdr3_aa: ASNGQGSEAF

v_call: TRBV10-1
cdr3_aa: ASSDRGKDNSPLH

v_call: TRBV28
cdr3_aa: ASSRADRRTQPQH

v_call: TRBV28
cdr3_aa: ASRGSAGNTIY

v_call: TRBV11-2
cdr3_aa: ASSSGLAGTYEQY

v_call: TRBV2
cdr3_aa: ASMGGRDTEAF

v_call: TRBV14
cdr3_aa: ASSQVVSSGNTIY

v_call: TRBV10-3
cdr3_aa: AISEPGQGNQPQH

v_call: TRBV7-9
cdr3_aa: ASSLVAGLNYNEQF

v_call: TRBV29-1
cdr3_aa: SVLAGGLTNYGYT

v_call: TRBV7-2
cdr3_aa: ASSLGGQGARETQY

v_call: TRBV28
cdr3_aa: ASSLNRFWGVQETQY

v_call: TRBV28
cdr3_aa: ASRADRHRPGELF

v_call: TRBV4-2
cdr3_aa: ASSRDRPYGYT

v_call: TRBV7-2
cdr3_aa: ASSLAGGPMYEQY

v_call: TRBV7-2
cdr3_aa: ASSLAVAGGRETQY

v_call: TRBV7-6
cdr3_aa: ASSYLAETYNEQF

v_call: TRBV27
cdr3_aa: ASSFGTGGGQETQY

v_call: TRBV13
cdr3_aa: ARCPEPSTDTQY

v_call: TRBV3-1/TRBV3-2
cdr3_aa: ASSQGTDSVNEKLF

v_call: TRBV15
cdr3_aa: ATSREPRDTQY

v_call: TRBV12-5
cdr3_aa: ASGLGTGDLYGYT